In this sample, the clone carrying this TCR beta chain turned up many times. The antigen remains unidentified. These data belong to a study of T cells after yellow fever vaccination. Findings and caveats of the study: Boosting was followed by the reappearance of most primary-vaccination clones (96% CD4, around 86% CD8).

Synthesis of TCR cDNA relied on 5'RACE template switching, which attached a universal primer site and UMIs. TCRdb itself ran the 5' RACE reads through MiXCR, one entry per CDR3 protein. This table has around 500,000 distinct CDR3 sequences, around a fifth appearing once. The CDR3 has 17 residues. V lost 4 bases, J lost 3 bases, and 17 bases lay in between. Germline CDR1 is SGHRS and CDR2 is YFSETQ. The source is a man in his late teens or twenties who received the YFV17D yellow fever vaccine. The sample here was PBMCs, taken 21 days after the first yellow fever vaccination. J is TRBJ1-6 and V is TRBV5-1; D unresolved. The CDR3 DNA is TGCGCCAGCAGCACCAACCCAGGAAGCCACTATAATTCACCCCTCCACTTT. Amino acid sequence: CASSTNPGSHYNSPLHF.